This entry features one T cell receptor beta chain sequence. Its antigen is unknown. V lost 7 bases and J lost 0, with 14 bases in between. This CDR3 has 15 residues. From the 5' RACE reads, TCRdb called clonotypes with MiXCR, one entry per CDR3 protein. The sample has about 230,000 distinct CDR3 sequences, 6.7% seen once. The sample comes from a study of T cells after yellow fever vaccination. Study-level findings and limits: Post-booster repertoires contained most primary-vaccination clones again (roughly 97% CD4, about 90% CD8). Within FACS-sorted repertoires, abundant clonotypes contaminating from the bulk population could be present.

The receptor was derived from a man aged 25 to 45 who received the YFV17D yellow fever vaccine. The V gene is TRBV12-3 or TRBV12-4, the J gene TRBJ2-3; possibly TRBD1 for D (5 bases). The source material was CD4+ T cells sorted from PBMCs, sampled on the day of the yellow fever booster vaccination. As DNA, the CDR3 is TGTGCCAGCAATCCTTTAGGGGCTAGCACAGATACGCAGTATTTT. The encoded protein is CASNPLGASTDTQYF.